This T cell receptor beta chain comes out of a study of PD-L1 blockade in urothelial cancer. Across the study: Specimens of blood held a median count of about 150,000 T cells. Findings and limits, study-wide: Clonality of blood TCR below the median before treatment predicted better survival.

As for time point: pretreatment peripheral blood. The study enrolled patients with locally advanced or metastatic urothelial carcinoma. Clones were read by immunoSEQ multiplex PCR, and TCRdb kept only the in-frame ones, dropping some. The sample lists around 100,000 clones, around 90% occurring once. In its sample, this clone was seen once. Its antigen remains unidentified. The CDR3 runs 15 residues. CDR1 is GTSNPN and CDR2 is SVGIG in the germline V gene (reference sequence). V lost 5 bases to trimming and J lost 2 bases; unmatched junction nucleotides: 8. The gene calls are TRBV30 and TRBJ2-7; TRBD2 agrees at 11 bases. The receptor's source is a man between 60 and 75 years old with urothelial cancer. Sequencing was performed on PBMCs, taken around atezolizumab (anti-PD-L1) treatment. The CDR3 DNA reads TGTGCCTGGGGCTCGGGACTAGCGGCGACCTACGAGCAGTACTTC. Its translation is CAWGSGLAATYEQYF.